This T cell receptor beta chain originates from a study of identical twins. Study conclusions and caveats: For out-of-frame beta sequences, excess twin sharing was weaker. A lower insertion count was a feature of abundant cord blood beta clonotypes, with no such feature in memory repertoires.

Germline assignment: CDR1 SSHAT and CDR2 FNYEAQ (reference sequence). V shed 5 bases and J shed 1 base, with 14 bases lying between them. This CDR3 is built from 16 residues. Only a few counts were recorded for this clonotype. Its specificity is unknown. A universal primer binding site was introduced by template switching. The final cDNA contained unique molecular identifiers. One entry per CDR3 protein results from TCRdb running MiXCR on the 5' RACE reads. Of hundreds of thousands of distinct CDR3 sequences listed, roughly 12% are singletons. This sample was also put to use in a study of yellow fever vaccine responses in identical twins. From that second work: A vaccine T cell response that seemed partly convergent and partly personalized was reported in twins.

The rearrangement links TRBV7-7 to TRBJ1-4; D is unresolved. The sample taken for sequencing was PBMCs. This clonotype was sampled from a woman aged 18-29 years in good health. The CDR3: CASSPPVVRTNEKLFF. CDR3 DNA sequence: TGTGCCAGCAGCCCCCCAGTGGTCAGAACTAATGAAAAACTGTTTTTT. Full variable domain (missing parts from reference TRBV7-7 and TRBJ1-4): GAGVSQSPRYKVTKRGQDVTLRCDPISSHATLYWYQQALGQGPEFLTYFNYEAQPDKSGLPSDRFSAERPEGSISTLTIQRTEQRDSAMYRCASSPPVVRTNEKLFFGSGTQLSVL.